Listed below are T cell receptor beta chains from one sample, sequenced in a study of regulatory T cells in long-lasting Graves disease. TCRdb called the multiplex PCR reads again in MiXCR, with one record for every CDR3 protein. The sample shows about 320,000 distinct CDR3 sequences, over 15% of them seen only once. Specimen: peripheral blood mononuclear cells (PBMCs), collected at new diagnosis, from a patient treated with antithyroid drugs. All receptors derive from a female donor with Graves disease. CDR3s include the opening cysteine and the closing phenylalanine or tryptophan. Each record gives: clone size, J gene, V gene, D gene, CDR3 protein, CDR3 DNA. D genes are given only for firm matches. For some rows the clone size is stated as once, few or many, or as a class when expanded; others skip it.

clone_size: many; j_call: TRBJ1-1; v_call: TRBV7-3; d_call: -; cdr3_aa: CASSYGDRNTEAFF; cdr3_nt: TGTGCCAGCAGCTACGGAGACAGGAACACTGAAGCTTTCTTT
clone_size: many; j_call: TRBJ1-2; v_call: TRBV7-2; d_call: TRBD1; cdr3_aa: CASSRGTGPYGYTF; cdr3_nt: TGTGCCAGCAGCCGGGGGACAGGACCCTATGGCTACACCTTC
clone_size: few; j_call: TRBJ2-3; v_call: TRBV12-3/TRBV12-4; d_call: -; cdr3_aa: CASSLRVDTQYF; cdr3_nt: TGTGCCAGCAGTTTAAGGGTAGATACGCAGTATTTT
clone_size: few; j_call: TRBJ2-1; v_call: TRBV3-1; d_call: -; cdr3_aa: CASSQELVRGEQFF; cdr3_nt: TGTGCCAGCAGCCAAGAACTAGTCCGGGGGGAGCAGTTCTTC
clone_size: -; j_call: TRBJ2-1; v_call: TRBV30; d_call: TRBD2; cdr3_aa: CAWTVLAGASAYNEQFF; cdr3_nt: TGTGCCTGGACTGTACTAGCGGGAGCCTCGGCCTACAATGAGCAGTTCTTC
clone_size: few; j_call: TRBJ2-3; v_call: TRBV6-6; d_call: -; cdr3_aa: CASSYSRISPDTQYF; cdr3_nt: TGTGCCAGCAGTTACTCCCGGATTAGTCCAGATACGCAGTATTTT
clone_size: many; j_call: TRBJ2-3; v_call: TRBV28; d_call: TRBD2; cdr3_aa: CASSSPIAGVENTQYF; cdr3_nt: TGTGCCAGCAGTTCCCCCATAGCGGGAGTTGAAAATACGCAGTATTTT
clone_size: many; j_call: TRBJ1-6; v_call: TRBV27; d_call: -; cdr3_aa: CASSMPEGRRYNSPLHF; cdr3_nt: TGTGCCAGCAGTATGCCGGAGGGGAGAAGATATAATTCACCCCTCCACTTT
clone_size: many; j_call: TRBJ1-1; v_call: TRBV3-1; d_call: TRBD1; cdr3_aa: CASSQEGTGDTVEAFF; cdr3_nt: TGTGCCAGCAGCCAAGAGGGGACAGGGGATACGGTGGAAGCTTTCTTT
clone_size: -; j_call: TRBJ1-4; v_call: TRBV4-1; d_call: -; cdr3_aa: CASSSRGDGLNEKLFF; cdr3_nt: TGCGCCAGCAGCTCCCGTGGGGACGGGCTTAATGAAAAACTGTTTTTT
clone_size: many; j_call: TRBJ2-1; v_call: TRBV11-3; d_call: TRBD2; cdr3_aa: CASSLLAGVYNEQFF; cdr3_nt: TGTGCCAGCAGCCTACTAGCGGGAGTTTATAATGAGCAGTTCTTC
clone_size: few; j_call: TRBJ1-5; v_call: TRBV9; d_call: -; cdr3_aa: CASSVDSRNQPQHF; cdr3_nt: TGTGCCAGCAGCGTAGACAGTCGTAATCAGCCCCAGCATTTT
clone_size: many; j_call: TRBJ2-7; v_call: TRBV6-4; d_call: TRBD2; cdr3_aa: CASSDGTSGSEQYF; cdr3_nt: TGTGCCAGCAGTGACGGGACTAGCGGGAGCGAGCAGTACTTC
clone_size: many; j_call: TRBJ2-1; v_call: TRBV6-1; d_call: -; cdr3_aa: CASSDEGGNEQFF; cdr3_nt: TGTGCCAGCAGTGACGAGGGGGGCAATGAGCAGTTCTTC
clone_size: many; j_call: TRBJ2-7; v_call: TRBV20-1; d_call: TRBD1; cdr3_aa: CSASHPSGQGAHEQYF; cdr3_nt: TGCAGTGCTAGCCACCCCTCCGGACAGGGGGCTCACGAGCAGTACTTC
clone_size: few; j_call: TRBJ2-3; v_call: TRBV2; d_call: -; cdr3_aa: CASSGTGLSGDTQYF; cdr3_nt: TGTGCCAGCAGTGGGACAGGCCTTAGCGGGGATACGCAGTATTTT
clone_size: many; j_call: TRBJ2-1; v_call: TRBV2; d_call: TRBD2; cdr3_aa: CASIAAGVLYNEQFF; cdr3_nt: TGTGCCAGCATCGCGGCGGGAGTATTGTACAATGAGCAGTTCTTC
clone_size: many; j_call: TRBJ2-1; v_call: TRBV19; d_call: -; cdr3_aa: CASTQRTTHNEQFF; cdr3_nt: TGTGCCAGTACCCAAAGGACTACCCACAATGAGCAGTTCTTC
clone_size: many; j_call: TRBJ2-1; v_call: TRBV10-3; d_call: -; cdr3_aa: CATRMAGEGGEQFF; cdr3_nt: TGTGCCACCAGGATGGCAGGGGAGGGGGGTGAGCAGTTCTTC
clone_size: few; j_call: TRBJ2-2; v_call: TRBV10-3; d_call: TRBD1; cdr3_aa: CAVLPRNRQGNTGELFF; cdr3_nt: TGTGCCGTACTACCCCGAAACCGACAGGGTAACACCGGGGAGCTGTTTTTT
clone_size: -; j_call: TRBJ2-2; v_call: TRBV5-1; d_call: -; cdr3_aa: CASSFLATGELFF; cdr3_nt: TGTGCCAGCAGCTTCTTAGCGACCGGGGAGCTGTTTTTT
clone_size: many; j_call: TRBJ2-7; v_call: TRBV28; d_call: -; cdr3_aa: CASRPARSSYEQYF; cdr3_nt: TGTGCCAGCAGACCAGCGCGAAGCTCCTACGAGCAGTACTTC
clone_size: few; j_call: TRBJ2-3; v_call: TRBV6-2/TRBV6-3; d_call: -; cdr3_aa: CASIRGLTDTQYF; cdr3_nt: TGTGCCAGCATCAGGGGACTCACAGATACGCAGTATTTT
clone_size: -; j_call: TRBJ2-1; v_call: TRBV5-1; d_call: TRBD2; cdr3_aa: CASSLVLAGGSYNEQFF; cdr3_nt: TGCGCCAGCAGCTTGGTGCTAGCGGGAGGCTCCTACAATGAGCAGTTCTTC
clone_size: many; j_call: TRBJ1-2; v_call: TRBV7-9; d_call: TRBD1; cdr3_aa: CASSYNPGQGNYGYTF; cdr3_nt: TGTGCCAGCAGCTATAATCCGGGACAGGGGAACTATGGCTACACCTTC
clone_size: many; j_call: TRBJ2-4; v_call: TRBV19; d_call: TRBD2; cdr3_aa: CASSIDLLAGDPLAKNIQYF; cdr3_nt: TGTGCCAGTAGTATAGATCTACTAGCGGGAGACCCTCTAGCCAAAAACATTCAGTACTTC
clone_size: -; j_call: TRBJ2-3; v_call: TRBV15; d_call: TRBD2; cdr3_aa: CATSRGNGRTSTDTQYF; cdr3_nt: TGTGCCACCAGCAGAGGTAACGGGAGGACTAGCACAGATACGCAGTATTTT
clone_size: -; j_call: TRBJ2-2; v_call: TRBV11-2; d_call: -; cdr3_aa: CASSSFGELFF; cdr3_nt: TGTGCCAGCAGCTCCTTCGGGGAGCTGTTTTTT
clone_size: many; j_call: TRBJ2-3; v_call: TRBV11-3; d_call: TRBD1; cdr3_aa: CASGHRGLTDTQYF; cdr3_nt: TGTGCCAGCGGACACAGGGGGCTAACAGATACGCAGTATTTT
clone_size: -; j_call: TRBJ2-6; v_call: TRBV11-3; d_call: -; cdr3_aa: CASQVSGANVLTF; cdr3_nt: TGTGCCAGCCAGGTCTCTGGGGCCAACGTCCTGACTTTC
clone_size: many; j_call: TRBJ1-4; v_call: TRBV7-8; d_call: TRBD1; cdr3_aa: CASSTSRDRGRDEKLFF; cdr3_nt: TGTGCCAGCAGCACCTCCCGGGACAGGGGGCGGGATGAAAAACTGTTTTTT
clone_size: -; j_call: TRBJ1-5; v_call: TRBV27; d_call: TRBD1; cdr3_aa: CASSEVGQVNQPQHF; cdr3_nt: TGTGCCAGCAGCGAAGTAGGACAGGTCAATCAGCCCCAGCATTTT
clone_size: many; j_call: TRBJ2-7; v_call: TRBV24-1; d_call: -; cdr3_aa: CATSDPGDPRPTQQYF; cdr3_nt: TGTGCCACCAGTGATCCCGGAGACCCTAGACCTACACAGCAGTACTTC
clone_size: many; j_call: TRBJ2-1; v_call: TRBV11-2; d_call: -; cdr3_aa: CASSLDGGNEQFF; cdr3_nt: TGTGCCAGCAGCCTGGATGGGGGCAATGAGCAGTTCTTC
clone_size: many; j_call: TRBJ1-4; v_call: TRBV24-1; d_call: -; cdr3_aa: CATSDPREGGDEKLFF; cdr3_nt: TGTGCCACCAGTGACCCCCGGGAGGGGGGCGATGAAAAACTGTTTTTT
clone_size: many; j_call: TRBJ2-1; v_call: TRBV18; d_call: -; cdr3_aa: CASSPFTGRNEQFF; cdr3_nt: TGTGCCAGCTCACCATTTACAGGGAGGAATGAGCAGTTCTTC
clone_size: many; j_call: TRBJ2-7; v_call: TRBV27; d_call: -; cdr3_aa: CASSSQVSYEQYF; cdr3_nt: TGTGCCAGCAGTTCTCAGGTTTCCTACGAGCAGTACTTC
clone_size: many; j_call: TRBJ2-1; v_call: TRBV20-1; d_call: TRBD2; cdr3_aa: CSALTSGSFNEQFF; cdr3_nt: TGCAGTGCTCTGACTAGCGGGAGTTTCAATGAGCAGTTCTTC
clone_size: -; j_call: TRBJ1-1; v_call: TRBV27; d_call: TRBD1; cdr3_aa: CASSLHPGQGLNTEAFF; cdr3_nt: TGTGCCAGCAGTCTACATCCGGGACAGGGCTTGAACACTGAAGCTTTCTTT
clone_size: many; j_call: TRBJ1-4; v_call: TRBV27; d_call: TRBD1; cdr3_aa: CASGRRVRDRAPTNEKLFF; cdr3_nt: TGTGCCAGCGGGAGAAGGGTGAGGGACAGGGCGCCAACTAATGAAAAACTGTTTTTT
clone_size: -; j_call: TRBJ1-5; v_call: TRBV19; d_call: -; cdr3_aa: CASTKGIQANNQPQHF; cdr3_nt: TGTGCCAGTACCAAGGGGATTCAGGCAAACAATCAGCCCCAGCATTTT